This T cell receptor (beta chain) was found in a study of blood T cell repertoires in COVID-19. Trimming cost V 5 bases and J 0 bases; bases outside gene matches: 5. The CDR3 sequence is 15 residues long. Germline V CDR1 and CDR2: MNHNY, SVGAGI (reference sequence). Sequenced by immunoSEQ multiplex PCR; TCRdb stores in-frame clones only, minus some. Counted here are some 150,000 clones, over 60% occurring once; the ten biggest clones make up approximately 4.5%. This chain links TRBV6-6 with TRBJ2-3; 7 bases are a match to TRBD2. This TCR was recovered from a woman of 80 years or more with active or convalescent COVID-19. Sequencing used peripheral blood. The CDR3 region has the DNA TGTGCCAGCAGTAAAACGGGGGGAAGCACAGATACGCAGTATTTT. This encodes CASSKTGGSTDTQYF.